These T cell receptor beta chains were read from a single sample in a study of blood T cell repertoires in COVID-19. Profiling relied on immunoSEQ multiplex PCR, and the TCRdb table lists in-frame clones only, not all of them. There are approximately 150,000 clones in the sample; roughly 88% occur only once, and about 1.5% lies in the top ten. The source material was peripheral blood. These receptors all stem from an older woman with acute or convalescent COVID-19. Both conserved end residues are trimmed from each CDR3. Size values are once, few and many counts, or a class for expanded clones, and some rows have none.

abundance | v_gene | CDR3aa
NA | TRBV3-1/TRBV3-2 | ASSQERGTDTQY
NA | TRBV5-1 | ASSTDRGSPLH
NA | TRBV30 | AWTWTGAAYNSPLH
NA | TRBV7-3 | ASSFGNQPQH
NA | TRBV19 | ASNSIRTGNSGNTIY
few | TRBV5-1 | ASSWGGASYNEQF
NA | TRBV27 | ASSLTAGFNQPQH
NA | TRBV4-3 | ASSQDPAGANTGELF
NA | TRBV5-1 | ASSLISGGDNEQF
NA | TRBV9 | ASSVGVWGQGRGYT
NA | TRBV7-3 | ASSLNPRGAGDEQF
NA | TRBV11-1 | ASSLQTGTGRYEQY
NA | TRBV7-2 | ASSLGLAGGYEQY
few | TRBV24-1 | ATSDSRQGGSQPQH
NA | TRBV6-1 | ASSDGGQSSGNTIY
NA | TRBV28 | ASSSGGLSVNTIY
NA | TRBV19 | ASTLGVTIY
NA | TRBV5-1 | ASSLAFSDYGYT
NA | TRBV5-6 | ASSMGTDENTIY
once | TRBV18 | ASTSLPIFGGYT
NA | TRBV28 | ASSWDRGGNTEAF
few | TRBV5-4 | ASSLTSGSYEQY
NA | TRBV4-1 | ASSQGQNYYGYT
NA | TRBV5-1 | ASSSPGQGHFRGYT
once | TRBV7-2 | ASSLGRGRENTGELF
NA | TRBV24-1 | ATSDPGTGKRGGYT
NA | TRBV28 | ASRLPGLAGGTGELF
once | TRBV24-1 | ATSDPTRQETQY
NA | TRBV6-5 | ASSPWTGKNTEAF
NA | TRBV7-3 | ASSTGALAGGQETQY
once | TRBV7-2 | ASSPRQGSGELF
NA | TRBV13 | ASSLGSGVNRYT
few | TRBV24-1 | ATSQIPGTGDTGELF
NA | TRBV3-1/TRBV3-2 | ASSLVEGYT
NA | TRBV30 | AWTQGAMDGELF
NA | TRBV6-5 | ASSQGYSNQPQH
NA | TRBV18 | ASSRAGRSGSYEQY
NA | TRBV27 | ASSPPGGAGYT
NA | TRBV19 | ASSGSGTSGGVRYQETQY
NA | TRBV29-1 | SVEDTGSRDEQY
NA | TRBV12-3/TRBV12-4 | ASSLRETQY
NA | TRBV19 | ASGQGPNTEAF
NA | TRBV30 | AWNTALSSYEQY
once | TRBV5-1 | ASRQTETFEAF
NA | TRBV19 | ASSRQGKENQPQH
once | TRBV11-2 | ASSWTGSSYEQY
NA | TRBV7-2 | ASTPQAGRTEAF
few | TRBV28 | ASSTTGLSYEQY
NA | TRBV3-1/TRBV3-2 | ASSQEIAQETQY
NA | TRBV5-1 | ASSLDVNQVYT
NA | TRBV9 | ASSVEGEGGTGPYEQY
NA | TRBV18 | ASSGTGAQETQY
few | TRBV5-5 | ASSLAGSPGGTEAF